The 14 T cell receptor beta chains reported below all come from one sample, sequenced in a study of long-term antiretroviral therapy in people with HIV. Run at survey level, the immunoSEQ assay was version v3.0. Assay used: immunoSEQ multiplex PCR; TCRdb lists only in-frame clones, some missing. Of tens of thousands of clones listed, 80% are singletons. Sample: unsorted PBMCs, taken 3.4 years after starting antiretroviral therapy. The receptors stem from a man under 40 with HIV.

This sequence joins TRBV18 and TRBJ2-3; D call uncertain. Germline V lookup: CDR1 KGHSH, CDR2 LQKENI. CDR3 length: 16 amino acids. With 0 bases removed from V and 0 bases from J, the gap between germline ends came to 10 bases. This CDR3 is CASSPPRVTSTDTQYF. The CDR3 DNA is TGTGCCAGCTCACCACCGCGCGTAACTAGCACAGATACGCAGTATTTT.

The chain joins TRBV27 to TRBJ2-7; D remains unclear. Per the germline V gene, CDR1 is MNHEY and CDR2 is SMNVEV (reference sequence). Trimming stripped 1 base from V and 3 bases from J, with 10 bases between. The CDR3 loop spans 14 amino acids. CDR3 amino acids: CASSLFVGNYEQYF. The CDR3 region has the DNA TGTGCCAGCAGTTTATTCGTCGGAAACTACGAGCAGTACTTC.

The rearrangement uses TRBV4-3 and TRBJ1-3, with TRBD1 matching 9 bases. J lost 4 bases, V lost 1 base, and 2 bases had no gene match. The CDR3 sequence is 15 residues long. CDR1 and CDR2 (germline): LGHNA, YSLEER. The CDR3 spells CASSQGGTGGNTIYF. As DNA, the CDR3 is TGCGCCAGCAGCCAAGGGGGGACAGGGGGAAACACCATATATTTT.

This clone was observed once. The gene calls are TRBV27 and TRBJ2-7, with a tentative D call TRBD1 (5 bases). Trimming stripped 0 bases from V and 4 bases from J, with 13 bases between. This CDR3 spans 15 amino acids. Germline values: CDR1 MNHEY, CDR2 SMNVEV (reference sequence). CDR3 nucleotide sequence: TGTGCCAGCAGTTTATCTTCAGGGTATTCATACGAGCAGTACTTC. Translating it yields CASSLSSGYSYEQYF.

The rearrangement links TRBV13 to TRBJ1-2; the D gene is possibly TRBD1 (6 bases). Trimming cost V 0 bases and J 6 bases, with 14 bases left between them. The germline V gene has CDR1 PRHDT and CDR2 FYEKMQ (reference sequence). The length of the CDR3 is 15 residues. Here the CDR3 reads CASSLGEGGSDGYTF. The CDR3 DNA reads TGTGCCAGCAGCTTAGGGGAGGGGGGGTCAGATGGCTACACCTTC.

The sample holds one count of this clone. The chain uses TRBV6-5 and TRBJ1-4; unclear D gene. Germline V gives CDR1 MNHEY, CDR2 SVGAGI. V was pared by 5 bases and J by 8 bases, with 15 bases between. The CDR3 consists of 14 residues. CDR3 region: CASSIVGLNEKLFF. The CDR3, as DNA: TGTGCCAGCAGTATCGTAGGGTTGAACGAAAAACTGTTTTTT.

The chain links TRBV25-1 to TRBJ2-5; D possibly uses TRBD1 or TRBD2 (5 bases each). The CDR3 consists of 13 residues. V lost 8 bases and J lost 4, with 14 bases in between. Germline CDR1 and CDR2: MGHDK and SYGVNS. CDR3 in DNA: TGTGCCAGCCGGTGGGGGTCCGGAGAGACCCAGTACTTC. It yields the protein CASRWGSGETQYF.

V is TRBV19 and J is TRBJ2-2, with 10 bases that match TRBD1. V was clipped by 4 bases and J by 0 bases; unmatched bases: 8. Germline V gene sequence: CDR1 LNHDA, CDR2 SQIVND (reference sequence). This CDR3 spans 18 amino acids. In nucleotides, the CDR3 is TGTGCCAGTAGTAAACCGGGACAGGGGCGTTCGAACACCGGGGAGCTGTTTTTT. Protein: CASSKPGQGRSNTGELFF. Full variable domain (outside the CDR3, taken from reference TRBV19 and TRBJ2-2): DGGITQSPKYLFRKEGQNVTLSCEQNLNHDAMYWYRQDPGQGLRLIYYSQIVNDFQKGDIAEGYSVSREKKESFPLTVTSAQKNPTAFYLCASSKPGQGRSNTGELFFGEGSRLTVL.

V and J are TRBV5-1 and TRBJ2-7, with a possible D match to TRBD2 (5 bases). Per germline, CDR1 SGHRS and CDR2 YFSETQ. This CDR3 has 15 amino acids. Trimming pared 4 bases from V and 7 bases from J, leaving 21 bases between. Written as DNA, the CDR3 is TGCGCCAGCAGCCGGATAGAGAGCGGCCTACGGGAGCAGTACTTC. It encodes CASSRIESGLREQYF. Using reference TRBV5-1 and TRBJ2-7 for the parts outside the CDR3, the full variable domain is KAGVTQTPRYLIKTRGQQVTLSCSPISGHRSVSWYQQTPGQGLQFLFEYFSETQRNKGNFPGRFSGRQFSNSRSEMNVSTLELGDSALYLCASSRIESGLREQYFGPGTRLTVT.

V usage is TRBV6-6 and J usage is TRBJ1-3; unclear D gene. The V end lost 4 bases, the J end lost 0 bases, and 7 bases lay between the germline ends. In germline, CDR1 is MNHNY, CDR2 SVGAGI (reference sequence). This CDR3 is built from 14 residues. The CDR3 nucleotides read TGTGCCAGCAGTTCGATGCTCTCTGGAAACACCATATATTTT. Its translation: CASSSMLSGNTIYF.

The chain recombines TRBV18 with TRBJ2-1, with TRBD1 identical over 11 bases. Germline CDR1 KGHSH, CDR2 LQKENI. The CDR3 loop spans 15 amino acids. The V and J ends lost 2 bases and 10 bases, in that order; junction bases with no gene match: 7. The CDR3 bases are TGTGCCAGCTCACCAGGGACAGGGGGAGAAAGGGAGCAGTTCTTC. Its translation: CASSPGTGGEREQFF.

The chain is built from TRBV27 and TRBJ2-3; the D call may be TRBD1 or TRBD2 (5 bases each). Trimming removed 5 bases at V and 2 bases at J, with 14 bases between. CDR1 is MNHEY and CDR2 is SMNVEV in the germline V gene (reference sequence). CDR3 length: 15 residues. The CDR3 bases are TGTGCCAGCAGTGGGACGGCCGTAAACACAGATACGCAGTATTTT. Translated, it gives CASSGTAVNTDTQYF.

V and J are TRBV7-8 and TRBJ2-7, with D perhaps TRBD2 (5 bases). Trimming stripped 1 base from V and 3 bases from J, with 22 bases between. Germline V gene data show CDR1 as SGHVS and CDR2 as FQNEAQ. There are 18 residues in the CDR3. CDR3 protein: CASSLVSGLLIVGYEQYF. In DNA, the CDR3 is TGTGCCAGCAGCTTAGTTTCAGGACTTCTTATAGTCGGCTACGAGCAGTACTTC.

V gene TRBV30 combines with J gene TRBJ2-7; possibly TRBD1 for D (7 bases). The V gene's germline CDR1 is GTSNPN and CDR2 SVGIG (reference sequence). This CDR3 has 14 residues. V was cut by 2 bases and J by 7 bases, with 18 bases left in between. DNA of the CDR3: TGTGCCTGGAGTCCACGACAGGGACTGTGGGAGCAGTACTTC. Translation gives CAWSPRQGLWEQYF.